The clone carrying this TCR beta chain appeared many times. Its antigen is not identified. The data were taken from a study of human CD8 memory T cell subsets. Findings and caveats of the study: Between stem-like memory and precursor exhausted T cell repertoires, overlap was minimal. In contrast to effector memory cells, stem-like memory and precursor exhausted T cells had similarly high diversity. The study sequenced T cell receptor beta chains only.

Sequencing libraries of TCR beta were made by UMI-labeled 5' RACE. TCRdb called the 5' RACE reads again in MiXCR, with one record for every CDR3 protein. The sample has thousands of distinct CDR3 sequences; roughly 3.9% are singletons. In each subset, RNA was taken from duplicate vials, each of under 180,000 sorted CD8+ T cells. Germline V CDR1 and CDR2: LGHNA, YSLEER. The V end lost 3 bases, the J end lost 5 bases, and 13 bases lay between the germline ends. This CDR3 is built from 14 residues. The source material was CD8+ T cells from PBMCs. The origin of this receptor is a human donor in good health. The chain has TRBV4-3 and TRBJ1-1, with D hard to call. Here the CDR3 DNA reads TGCGCCAGCAGCCATCGTATGCAGTCTACTGAAGCTTTCTTT. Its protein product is CASSHRMQSTEAFF.